This TCR beta chain was sequenced in a study of T cells in Graves' hyperthyroidism and ophthalmopathy. Patients were excluded because of uncontrolled infection, other autoimmune disease, pregnancy or lactation. Together with thyroid ultrasound, orbital computed tomography, serum thyroxine and TRAb, clinical symptoms were used for diagnoses. PBMCs were sourced from more than 9 ml fresh peripheral blood. CDR1 SQVTM and CDR2 ANQGSEA come from the germline V gene. Between the trimmed V and J ends, which lost 4 bases and 2 bases, there was a span of 14 bases. The CDR3 has 14 amino acids. Researchers took RNA transcripts and amplified the TCR beta CDR3 regions from them. A set of HTBI primers served as the primers for a first-round RT-PCR of the TCR CDR3. TCRdb reanalysed the multiplex PCR reads using MiXCR and keeps one entry per CDR3 protein. The sample has about 640,000 distinct CDR3 sequences, around 21% seen once.

The V and J genes are TRBV29-1 and TRBJ1-1; D remains ambiguous. The sample consisted of blood. This receptor was taken from a man aged 25 to 40 with Graves' ophthalmopathy. CDR3 bases: TGCAGCGTTGCGGGCTGGCGGGAAAACACTGAAGCTTTCTTT. Amino acids: CSVAGWRENTEAFF.